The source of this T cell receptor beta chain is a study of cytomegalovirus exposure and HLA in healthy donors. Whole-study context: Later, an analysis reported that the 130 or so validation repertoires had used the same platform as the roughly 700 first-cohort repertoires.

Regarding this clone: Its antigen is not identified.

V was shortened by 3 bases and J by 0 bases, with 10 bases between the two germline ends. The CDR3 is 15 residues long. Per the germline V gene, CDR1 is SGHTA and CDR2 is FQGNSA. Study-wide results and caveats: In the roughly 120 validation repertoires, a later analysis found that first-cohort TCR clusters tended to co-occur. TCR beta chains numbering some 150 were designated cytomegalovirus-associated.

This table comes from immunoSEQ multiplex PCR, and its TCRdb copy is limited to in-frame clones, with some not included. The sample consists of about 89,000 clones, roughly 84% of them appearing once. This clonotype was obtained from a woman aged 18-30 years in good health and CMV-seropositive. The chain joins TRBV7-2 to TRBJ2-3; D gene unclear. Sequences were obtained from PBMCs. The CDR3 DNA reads TGTGCCAGCAGCTTCGGGTACCTTAGCACAGATACGCAGTATTTT. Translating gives CASSFGYLSTDTQYF.